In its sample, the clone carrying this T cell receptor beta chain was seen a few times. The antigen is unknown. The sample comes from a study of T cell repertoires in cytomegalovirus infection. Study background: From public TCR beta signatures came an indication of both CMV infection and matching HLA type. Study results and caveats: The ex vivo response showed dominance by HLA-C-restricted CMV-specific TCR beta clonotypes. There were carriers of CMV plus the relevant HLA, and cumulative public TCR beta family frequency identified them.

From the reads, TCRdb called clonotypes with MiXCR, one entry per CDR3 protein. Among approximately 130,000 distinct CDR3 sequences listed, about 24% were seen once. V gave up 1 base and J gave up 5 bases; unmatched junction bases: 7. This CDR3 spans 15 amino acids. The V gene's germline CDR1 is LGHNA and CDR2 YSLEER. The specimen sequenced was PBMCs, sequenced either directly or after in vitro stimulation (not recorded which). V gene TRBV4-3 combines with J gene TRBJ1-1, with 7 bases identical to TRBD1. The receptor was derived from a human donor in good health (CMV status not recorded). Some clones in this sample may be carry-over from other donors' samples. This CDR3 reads CASSQADRAWTEAFF. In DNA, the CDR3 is TGCGCCAGCAGCCAAGCTGACAGGGCCTGGACTGAAGCTTTCTTT.